This T cell receptor (beta chain) was sequenced for a study of graft-versus-host responses after intestinal transplantation. Study details: Uniformly, recipients were administered anti-thymocyte globulin induction with subsequent tacrolimus and steroids for approximately three years. Study outcomes and limitations: Individuals carrying graft-donor T cell macrochimerism showed high graft-versus-host to host-versus-graft clonal ratios in allografts.

Generated by immunoSEQ multiplex PCR, the TCRdb table keeps only in-frame clones and is missing some. The sample holds some 15,000 clones, roughly two thirds seen once. As concerns this clone: Its specificity is not known.

Tissue processing of the graft released intraepithelial and lamina propria lymphocytes from it. CDR1 and CDR2 (germline): SGHTA, FQGNSA. CDR3 length equals 15 residues. The V end was cut by 5 bases, the J end by 5 bases, with 15 bases between. The chain uses TRBV7-2 and TRBJ1-4; D possibly corresponds to TRBD1 (6 bases). This sample comprised ileum tissue, obtained around 94 weeks after intestinal transplantation. The source is a human patient who received an intestinal transplant, so some T cells may come from the graft donor. In nucleotides, the CDR3 is TGTGCCAGCAGCCTACAGGGAAGGGAAAATGAAAAACTGTTTTTT. Amino acids: CASSLQGRENEKLFF.